The rows below give T cell receptor beta chains drawn from one sample of a study of cytomegalovirus exposure and HLA in healthy donors. The table came from immunoSEQ multiplex PCR; TCRdb's copy has only in-frame clones and leaves some out. The profile shows about 210,000 clones, about 76% of them singletons. Source material: PBMCs. The receptors stem from a male donor in good health and CMV-seropositive. The CDR3 runs from the conserved cysteine through the conserved F or W. A D gene is named only where the DNA matches it firmly. Rows give clone size only sometimes, using once, few, many, or a class for an expanded clone.

d_gene,abundance,v_gene,j_gene,CDR3aa,CDR3nt
TRBD1,few,TRBV5-4,TRBJ2-7,CASSLAPEGDREQYF,TGTGCCAGCAGCTTGGCCCCGGAGGGGGACAGGGAGCAGTACTTC
NA,NA,TRBV6-6,TRBJ2-7,CASSYDSSYEQYF,TGTGCCAGCAGTTACGACAGCTCCTACGAGCAGTACTTC
NA,NA,TRBV2,TRBJ1-4,CASQVFQEKLFF,TGTGCCAGTCAGGTTTTCCAGGAAAAACTGTTTTTT
TRBD1,once,TRBV10-3,TRBJ1-6,CAISPRGQGNSPLHF,TGTGCCATCAGCCCTCGGGGACAGGGTAATTCACCCCTCCACTTT
NA,NA,TRBV27,TRBJ2-7,CASSLTGYEQYF,TGTGCCAGCAGTTTAACAGGGTACGAGCAGTACTTC
TRBD1,NA,TRBV4-1,TRBJ1-4,CASSQRTGKEKLFF,TGCGCCAGCAGCCAACGGACAGGAAAAGAAAAACTGTTTTTT
TRBD2,few,TRBV6-1,TRBJ2-5,CASSERSGKETQYF,TGTGCCAGCAGCGAACGTAGCGGGAAAGAGACCCAGTACTTC
TRBD2,NA,TRBV19,TRBJ2-3,CASSMGLAGARTDTQYF,TGTGCCAGTAGCATGGGACTAGCGGGGGCCCGCACAGATACGCAGTATTTT
NA,NA,TRBV9,TRBJ2-3,CASSAPKGRGDTDTQYF,TGTGCCAGCAGCGCGCCTAAAGGGAGGGGGGACACAGATACGCAGTATTTT
TRBD1,once,TRBV5-5,TRBJ2-5,CAGRKGGGTGEGETQYF,TGTGCCGGCAGGAAGGGTGGAGGGACAGGGGAAGGGGAGACCCAGTACTTC
TRBD1,NA,TRBV6-5,TRBJ2-7,CASRSPGQETYEQYF,TGTGCCAGCAGATCCCCGGGACAGGAGACCTACGAGCAGTACTTC
TRBD2,NA,TRBV20-1,TRBJ2-1,CRTRAGSEQFF,TGCAGGACGCGAGCGGGAAGTGAGCAGTTCTTC
NA,NA,TRBV7-6,TRBJ1-1,CASRGTGEGVF,TGTGCCAGCAGGGGTACGGGGGAGGGGGTCTTT
NA,NA,TRBV28,TRBJ2-7,CASSLGRGYEQYF,TGTGCCAGCAGTTTAGGCAGGGGCTACGAGCAGTACTTC
NA,NA,TRBV4-3,TRBJ2-7,CASSQDRLAMSYEQYF,TGCGCCAGCAGCCAAGATCGGCTAGCGATGTCCTACGAGCAGTACTTC
TRBD1,NA,TRBV7-9,TRBJ2-7,CASSSGTGSSYEQYF,TGTGCCAGCAGCTCAGGGACAGGGAGCTCCTACGAGCAGTACTTC
NA,few,TRBV11-1,TRBJ1-4,CASSPEPHEKLFF,TGTGCCAGCAGCCCTGAGCCTCATGAAAAACTGTTTTTT
TRBD1,NA,TRBV15,TRBJ2-7,CATSREGTGYEQYF,TGTGCCACCAGCAGAGAGGGGACAGGCTACGAGCAGTACTTC
NA,NA,TRBV9,TRBJ2-1,CASSVARNEQFF,TGTGCCAGCAGCGTAGCTAGGAATGAGCAGTTCTTC
NA,NA,TRBV5-6,TRBJ2-4,CASSPRELAKNIQYF,TGTGCCAGCAGCCCTCGGGAGCTAGCCAAAAACATTCAGTACTTC
NA,NA,TRBV2,TRBJ2-7,CASNLGGSYEQYF,TGTGCCAGCAACCTAGGGGGATCCTACGAGCAGTACTTC
TRBD1,NA,TRBV7-2,TRBJ1-5,CASSSNQAGGIQPQHF,TGTGCCAGCAGCTCCAACCAGGCAGGGGGCATCCAGCCCCAGCATTTT
NA,NA,TRBV5-4,TRBJ2-2,CASSLDGHRNTGELFF,TGTGCCAGCAGCTTAGACGGACACCGGAACACCGGGGAGCTGTTTTTT
NA,NA,TRBV5-4,TRBJ1-3,CASSQTQASSGNTIYF,TGTGCCAGCAGTCAAACACAGGCTAGCTCTGGAAACACCATATATTTT
NA,NA,TRBV25-1,TRBJ2-5,CASSELTGSQETQYF,TGTGCCAGCAGTGAACTCACAGGTAGCCAAGAGACCCAGTACTTC
NA,NA,TRBV2,TRBJ2-2,CASSASGTGELFF,TGTGCCAGCAGCGCATCCGGCACCGGGGAGCTGTTTTTT
TRBD1,NA,TRBV19,TRBJ1-1,CASKTGEAGSTEAFF,TGTGCCAGTAAAACAGGGGAGGCTGGATCCACTGAAGCTTTCTTT
NA,NA,TRBV7-2,TRBJ1-4,CASSSKLIATNEKLFF,TGTGCCAGCAGCTCTAAGCTCATCGCAACTAATGAAAAACTGTTTTTT
NA,NA,TRBV28,TRBJ1-2,CASSLGQLYGYTF,TGTGCCAGCAGTTTAGGGCAGCTGTATGGCTACACCTTC
NA,NA,TRBV11-2,TRBJ2-7,CASSPGLPRYEQYF,TGTGCCAGCAGCCCGGGTCTCCCTCGATACGAGCAGTACTTC
NA,few,TRBV7-2,TRBJ2-3,CASSFGWAESFTDTQYF,TGTGCCAGCAGCTTCGGTTGGGCTGAATCTTTCACAGATACGCAGTATTTT
NA,NA,TRBV7-2,TRBJ2-1,CASRPPGLHYNEQFF,TGTGCCAGCAGACCTCCGGGACTGCATTACAATGAGCAGTTCTTC
TRBD1,NA,TRBV11-2,TRBJ2-7,CASSLGTARSYEQYF,TGTGCCAGCAGCTTGGGGACAGCCCGTTCCTACGAGCAGTACTTC
NA,NA,TRBV6-4,TRBJ2-7,CASSEKRLEQYF,TGTGCCAGCAGTGAAAAGAGACTCGAGCAGTACTTC
TRBD1,NA,TRBV6-5,TRBJ1-2,CASSWDREYGYTF,TGTGCCAGCAGCTGGGACAGGGAATATGGCTACACCTTC
TRBD1,few,TRBV7-2,TRBJ2-7,CASSLTQGLSYEQYF,TGTGCCAGCAGCTTAACACAGGGGTTATCCTACGAGCAGTACTTC
TRBD1,few,TRBV7-9,TRBJ2-7,CASSLGSMDRDYEQYF,TGTGCCAGCAGCTTAGGGAGTATGGACAGGGATTACGAGCAGTACTTC
TRBD1,few,TRBV28,TRBJ1-3,CASSLSVSGQGLSPIYF,TGTGCCAGCAGTTTATCGGTATCGGGACAGGGACTCTCCCCCATATATTTT
TRBD1,NA,TRBV5-1,TRBJ2-7,CASSYGQGANEQYF,TGCGCCAGCAGCTATGGACAGGGTGCTAACGAGCAGTACTTC
TRBD2,NA,TRBV15,TRBJ2-5,CATSRGDGGEETQYF,TGTGCCACCAGCAGAGGGGATGGGGGGGAAGAGACCCAGTACTTC
NA,NA,TRBV10-3,TRBJ2-2,CAISESPQGRLNTGELFF,TGTGCCATCAGTGAGTCCCCCCAGGGAAGATTGAACACCGGGGAGCTGTTTTTT
TRBD1,NA,TRBV7-2,TRBJ2-5,CASSRGLGLEGETQYF,TGTGCCAGCAGCAGGGGGCTAGGTCTCGAAGGAGAGACCCAGTACTTC
NA,NA,TRBV7-3,TRBJ1-1,CASSLEATNTEAFF,TGTGCCAGCAGCTTAGAGGCTACGAACACTGAAGCTTTCTTT
NA,NA,TRBV19,TRBJ1-2,CASRGEMIFNYGYTF,TGTGCCAGTAGAGGAGAGATGATATTTAACTATGGCTACACCTTC
TRBD1,NA,TRBV19,TRBJ2-1,CASSMNRGPSTIYNEQFF,TGTGCCAGTAGTATGAACAGGGGGCCATCAACCATCTACAATGAGCAGTTCTTC
NA,few,TRBV28,TRBJ2-3,CATRLGDTQYF,TGTGCCACTCGACTTGGAGATACGCAGTATTTT
TRBD1,NA,TRBV7-8,TRBJ2-7,CASSLGTATSEQYF,TGTGCCAGCAGCTTGGGGACAGCAACTAGTGAGCAGTACTTC
TRBD1,NA,TRBV10-3,TRBJ2-5,CAISVSGTGSETQYF,TGTGCCATCAGTGTCTCCGGGACAGGGTCAGAGACCCAGTACTTC
TRBD1,few,TRBV11-2,TRBJ1-1,CASSLQRQGATEAFF,TGTGCCAGCAGCCTCCAACGACAGGGGGCGACTGAAGCTTTCTTT
NA,NA,TRBV6-6,TRBJ2-7,CASSYGQGINYEQYF,TGTGCCAGCAGTTACGGTCAGGGTATCAACTACGAGCAGTACTTC
NA,NA,TRBV20-1,TRBJ1-6,CSAPGGGPLHF,TGCAGTGCTCCGGGGGGGGGACCCCTCCACTTT
NA,NA,TRBV7-2,TRBJ1-6,CASSLVGQVRSPLHF,TGTGCCAGCAGCTTAGTGGGGCAGGTCCGTTCACCCCTCCACTTT
NA,NA,TRBV11-3,TRBJ2-2,CASSLSRGGTGELFF,TGTGCCAGCAGCTTGAGTAGGGGAGGCACCGGGGAGCTGTTTTTT
TRBD2,once,TRBV10-3,TRBJ2-1,CAISRTSGSNEQFF,TGTGCCATCAGCCGGACTAGCGGGAGCAATGAGCAGTTCTTC